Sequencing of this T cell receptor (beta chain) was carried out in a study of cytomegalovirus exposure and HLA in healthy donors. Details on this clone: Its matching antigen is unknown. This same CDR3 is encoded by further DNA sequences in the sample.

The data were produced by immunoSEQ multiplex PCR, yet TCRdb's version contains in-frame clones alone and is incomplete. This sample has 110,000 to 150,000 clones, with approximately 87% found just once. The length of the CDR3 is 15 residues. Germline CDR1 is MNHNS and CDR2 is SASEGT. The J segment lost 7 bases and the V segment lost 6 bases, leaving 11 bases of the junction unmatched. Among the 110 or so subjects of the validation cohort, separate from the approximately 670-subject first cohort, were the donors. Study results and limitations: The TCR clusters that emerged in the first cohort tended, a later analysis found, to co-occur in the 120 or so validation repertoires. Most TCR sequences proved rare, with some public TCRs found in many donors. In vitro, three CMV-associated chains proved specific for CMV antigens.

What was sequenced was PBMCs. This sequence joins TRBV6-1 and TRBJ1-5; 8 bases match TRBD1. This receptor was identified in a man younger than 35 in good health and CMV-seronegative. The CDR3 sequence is CASRTSGGPKQPQHF. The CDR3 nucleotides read TGTGCCAGCAGAACGTCAGGGGGCCCTAAACAGCCCCAGCATTTT.